The 17 T cell receptor beta chains below were found in one sample sequenced in a study of human T cells and chemical hapten exposure. TCRdb redid the calling of the RACE reads with MiXCR, one entry per CDR3 protein. The sample contains about 85,000 distinct CDR3 sequences, 7.5% to 9.5% of which appear only once. Time point reported: pre-sensitization, week 0. Treatment in this sample: therapeutic diphenylcyclopropenone sensitization with weekly scalp DPC. The source material was whole blood, sampled in connection with sensitization to the hapten diphenylcyclopropenone (DPC). The source is a man aged 35 to 55 with alopecia areata. Some clones in this sample may be carry-over from other donors' samples.

The sample holds many counts of this clonotype. This chain links TRBV6-1 with TRBJ1-4, with D possibly TRBD1 on 6 matching bases. Germline V gene data show CDR1 as MNHNS and CDR2 as SASEGT. Trimming left V 3 bases short and J 6 bases short, with 14 bases between. CDR3 length: 15 residues. CDR3 region: CASSEEGDTYEKLFF. The CDR3 DNA reads as TGTGCCAGCAGTGAGGAGGGGGACACATATGAAAAACTGTTTTTT.

This clonotype was found many times. The J gene is TRBJ2-7, the V gene TRBV4-1; D remains ambiguous. This CDR3 is 13 amino acids long. Germline CDR1 MGHRA, CDR2 YSYEKL. V dropped 0 bases and J dropped 2 bases, with 5 bases sitting between them. CDR3 nucleotides: TGCGCCAGCAGCCAAGAAGGGACCTACGAGCAGTACTTC. Translated: CASSQEGTYEQYF.

This clonotype was detected many times. CDR3 coding DNA: TGTGCCAGCTCACCATATACAGATACGCAGTATTTT. As protein: CASSPYTDTQYF. V usage is TRBV18 and J usage is TRBJ2-3, with no clear D. CDR3 length: 12 amino acids. From germline, CDR1 is KGHSH and CDR2 LQKENI. V was cut by 2 bases and J by 3 bases, with 3 bases left in between.

This clonotype was recorded many times. DNA of the CDR3: TGTGCCAGCAGTTTATCTTCGGGACTAGCGGGCCAGGGGGATACGCAGTATTTT. Protein: CASSLSSGLAGQGDTQYF. The chain recombines TRBV28 with TRBJ2-3; 12 bases agree with TRBD2. CDR1 MDHEN and CDR2 SYDVKM come from the germline V gene. The J segment lost 6 bases and the V segment lost 1 base, leaving 11 bases of the junction unmatched. The CDR3 totals 18 residues.

A few counts support this clonotype. The gene calls are TRBV29-1 and TRBJ2-2; 7 nucleotides line up with TRBD2. This CDR3 has 15 amino acids. Germline CDR1 and CDR2: SQVTM and ANQGSEA. The V segment lost 4 bases and the J segment 6 bases; nucleotides outside the gene matches: 11. The DNA for the CDR3 is TGCAGCGTTGTGCCCCTCGAGGGAGGGTCCGGGGAGCTGTTTTTT. Translation gives CSVVPLEGGSGELFF.

This chain joins TRBV3-1 and TRBJ2-2; 9 nucleotides agree with TRBD2. The germline gives CDR1 LGHDT, CDR2 YNNKEL (reference sequence). V trimming: 4 bases; J trimming: 6 bases; junction bases outside the gene matches: 3. This CDR3 is built from 14 residues. The CDR3 is CASSRGTSPGELFF. The CDR3 bases are TGTGCCAGCAGCCGGGGGACTAGCCCCGGGGAGCTGTTTTTT.

This clonotype was counted only a few times. The rearrangement uses TRBV5-1 and TRBJ1-1; D possibly corresponds to TRBD1 (5 bases). Per the germline V gene, CDR1 is SGHRS and CDR2 is YFSETQ. CDR3 size: 12 residues. Trimming took 5 bases from V and 2 from J, leaving 7 bases between them. CDR3 amino acids: CASRGHNTEAFF. In DNA, the CDR3 is TGCGCCAGCAGAGGACATAACACTGAAGCTTTCTTT.

At least ten counts were recorded for this clonotype. V usage is TRBV9 and J usage is TRBJ1-6; the D is unclear. Trimming took off 0 bases at V and 13 bases at J, with 11 bases between the two ends. The germline gives CDR1 SGDLS, CDR2 YYNGEE. CDR3 length: 13 residues. The CDR3 sequence is CASSVATGGPLHF. CDR3 in DNA: TGTGCCAGCAGCGTAGCAACCGGAGGGCCCCTCCACTTT. The entire variable domain, with the rest obtained from reference TRBV9 and TRBJ1-6, is as follows: DSGVTQTPKHLITATGQRVTLRCSPRSGDLSVYWYQQSLDQGLQFLIQYYNGEERAKGNILERFSAQQFPDLHSELNLSSLELGDSALYFCASSVATGGPLHFGNGTRLTVT.

There are many counts of this clonotype. The V and J genes are TRBV6-2 or TRBV6-3 and TRBJ1-2; D gene unclear. Trimming stripped 8 bases from V and 5 bases from J, with 12 bases between. Germline V CDR1 and CDR2: MNHEY, SVGEGT. This CDR3 has 12 amino acids. The CDR3 reads CASGSSTYGYTF. CDR3 bases: TGTGCCAGCGGAAGTTCTACTTATGGCTACACCTTC.

This clonotype was found a few times. The chain has TRBV4-3 and TRBJ1-2; the match to TRBD1 covers 7 bases. The CDR3 extends over 15 amino acids. The trim removed 0 bases at V and 7 bases at J, leaving 8 bases unmatched. Germline V CDR1 and CDR2: LGHNA, YSLEER. The CDR3 loop reads CASSQESQAGGGYTF. CDR3 in DNA: TGCGCCAGCAGCCAAGAGAGCCAGGCAGGGGGTGGCTACACCTTC.

This clonotype was detected a few times. The chain couples TRBV9 to TRBJ2-3; 12 nucleotides align to TRBD2. The CDR3 runs 16 residues. V shed 5 bases, J shed 5 bases, and the junction held 9 bases outside the gene matches. Per germline, CDR1 SGDLS and CDR2 YYNGEE. CDR3 nucleotides: TGTGCCAGCAGACCCGGACTAGCGGGGTTTGGAGATACGCAGTATTTT. Translating it yields CASRPGLAGFGDTQYF. The whole variable domain, filled in from reference TRBV9 and TRBJ2-3, reads DSGVTQTPKHLITATGQRVTLRCSPRSGDLSVYWYQQSLDQGLQFLIQYYNGEERAKGNILERFSAQQFPDLHSELNLSSLELGDSALYFCASRPGLAGFGDTQYFGPGTRLTVL.

The V call is TRBV11-3, the J call TRBJ2-4; no firm D call. Germline assignment: CDR1 SGHNT and CDR2 YENEEA. Trimming pared 1 base from V and 7 bases from J, leaving 11 bases between. This CDR3 has 14 amino acids. The CDR3 is CASSLGSFENIQYF. The CDR3, as DNA: TGTGCCAGCAGCTTAGGCAGTTTTGAGAACATTCAGTACTTC.

This clonotype occurred many times. V gene TRBV6-1 combines with J gene TRBJ1-1; the D gene is possibly TRBD1 (5 bases). The CDR3 is 14 residues long. V lost 2 bases to trimming and J lost 1 base, with 8 bases between them. Germline-derived CDR1 and CDR2 are MNHNS and SASEGT. Here the CDR3 DNA reads TGTGCCAGCAGTGAAAGCGGGGCGAACACTGAAGCTTTCTTT. It yields the protein CASSESGANTEAFF.

This clonotype was observed many times. J is TRBJ2-5 and V is TRBV7-2; 9 nucleotides align to TRBD2. The CDR3 length is 15 residues. V shed 5 bases, J shed 7 bases, and the junction held 11 bases outside the gene matches. Per the germline V gene, CDR1 is SGHTA and CDR2 is FQGNSA. CDR3 in amino acids: CASSPPGLASPTQYF. Written as DNA, the CDR3 is TGTGCCAGCAGCCCACCCGGACTAGCGTCGCCGACCCAGTACTTC.

Points on this clonotype: A single base separates this from a much larger clone, so it may be a read error. CDR3 bases: TGCAGCGTTGGGTTCGGGATGAGCACTGAAGCTTTCTTT. This sequence encodes CSVGFGMSTEAFF. The J gene is TRBJ1-1, the V gene TRBV29-1; no definite D call. This CDR3 comprises 13 residues. Germline V gives CDR1 SQVTM, CDR2 ANQGSEA. Trimming cost V 4 bases and J 4 bases, with 13 bases left between them.

This clonotype was counted at least ten times. The DNA for the CDR3 is TGTGCCAGCAGTTTGCGGGGAGGGCCCTTAGATACGCAGTATTTT. This gives the protein CASSLRGGPLDTQYF. The chain recombines TRBV28 with TRBJ2-3; 7 bases align to TRBD2. The length of the CDR3 is 15 residues. Germline V gene sequence: CDR1 MDHEN, CDR2 SYDVKM. The ends lost 3 bases at V and 5 bases at J; junction bases unmatched: 8.

A few counts support this clonotype. This chain connects TRBV18 to TRBJ2-3, with D possibly TRBD2 on 6 matching bases. V was shortened by 9 bases and J by 0 bases, with 13 bases between the two germline ends. The length of the CDR3 is 14 residues. Germline lookup yields CDR1 KGHSH and CDR2 LQKENI. The DNA of the CDR3 is TGTGCCAGTAACGGCGGGGTTAGCACAGATACGCAGTATTTT. This encodes CASNGGVSTDTQYF.